Following are 7 T cell receptor beta chains from one sample sequenced in a study of CD8 T cells in Susac syndrome (dated by TCRdb to the late 2010s). Preparation of the library involved the immunoSEQ multiplex PCR assay. RNA was extracted using the RNeasy kit, and roughly 0.5 to 1 microgram was reverse transcribed with random hexamers. TCRdb cleaned the public reads at Q25 with fastp, built clones with MiXCR and kept in-frame beta chains. Rows are unified per CDR3 protein, each entry keeping the most common DNA and genes. The table for this sample lists around 200,000 distinct CDR3 sequences; about 94% of them were counted only once. Around 0.1% of the sample rests with the top ten. Sequenced material: CD4+ T cells from PBMCs. These receptors originate from a human donor with Susac syndrome.

This chain uses TRBV30 with TRBJ2-3, with D possibly matching TRBD1 (5 bases). Deletions cut 0 bases from V and 2 bases from J, with 6 bases between. The CDR3 is 13 residues long. Germline assignment: CDR1 GTSNPN and CDR2 SVGIG (reference sequence). Here the CDR3 reads CAWSVGVTDTQYF. CDR3 DNA: TGTGCCTGGAGTGTAGGGGTCACAGATACGCAGTATTTT. Together with reference TRBV30 and TRBJ2-3, the CDR3 gives the full variable domain: SQTIHQWPATLVQPVGSPLSLECTVEGTSNPNLYWYRQAAGRGLQLLFYSVGIGQISSEVPQNLSASRPQDRQFILSSKKLLLSDSGFYLCAWSVGVTDTQYFGPGTRLTVL.

The chain carries TRBV6-5 and TRBJ1-2, with no clear D. Trimming left V 6 bases short and J 8 bases short, with 13 bases between. Germline V gene lookup returns CDR1 MNHEY and CDR2 SVGAGI. CDR3 size: 12 residues. The chain's CDR3 is CASRSTDPGYTF. CDR3 DNA sequence: TGTGCCAGCAGGAGCACGGATCCGGGCTACACCTTC.

In this sample, this clonotype turned up once. The chain has TRBV4-3 and TRBJ2-1; 10 bases are a match to TRBD2. This CDR3 has 19 residues. Germline CDR1 LGHNA, CDR2 YSLEER. The J segment lost 7 bases and the V segment lost 1 base, leaving 16 bases of the junction unmatched. For the CDR3, the DNA is TGCGCCAGCAGCCAAGCCGAGAGGGACCTAGCGGGAGAACCAAATGAGCAGTTCTTC. This codes for CASSQAERDLAGEPNEQFF.

This chain links TRBV5-4 with TRBJ2-3; D unclear. The length of the CDR3 is 14 residues. The germline V gene has CDR1 SGHNT and CDR2 YYREEE (reference sequence). Trimming shortened V by 0 bases and J by 0 bases, and 5 bases separated the two germline ends. The CDR3 sequence is CASSLAFSTDTQYF. The CDR3, as DNA: TGTGCCAGCAGCTTGGCCTTCAGCACAGATACGCAGTATTTT.

This chain uses TRBV7-2 with TRBJ1-2, with 7 bases fitting TRBD1. Germline lookup yields CDR1 SGHTA and CDR2 FQGNSA. V dropped 2 bases and J dropped 0; count of bases not matched to a gene: 6. The CDR3 is made up of 16 amino acids. The chain's CDR3 is CASSLNRGRANYGYTF. DNA of the CDR3: TGTGCCAGCAGCTTAAACAGGGGCCGAGCTAACTATGGCTACACCTTC. Filled out from reference TRBV7-2 and TRBJ1-2, the complete variable domain reads GAGVSQSPSNKVTEKGKDVELRCDPISGHTALYWYRQSLGQGLEFLIYFQGNSAPDKSGLPSDRFSAERTGGSVSTLTIQRTQQEDSAVYLCASSLNRGRANYGYTFGSGTRLTVV.

The chain carries TRBV7-2 and TRBJ1-1, with D possibly being TRBD1 (6 bases). With 5 bases removed from V and 10 bases from J, the gap between germline ends came to 17 bases. CDR3 size: 13 residues. Germline V gene data show CDR1 as SGHTA and CDR2 as FQGNSA. This chain's CDR3 is CASSLQGLLGAFF. The CDR3 DNA follows: TGTGCCAGCAGCCTACAGGGACTTCTTGGAGCTTTCTTT.

The chain employs TRBV18 and TRBJ1-1; the match to TRBD1 covers 8 bases. CDR1 and CDR2 (germline): KGHSH, LQKENI. The length of the CDR3 is 12 residues. V dropped 6 bases and J dropped 7; count of bases not matched to a gene: 4. In DNA, the CDR3 is TGTGCCAGCTCCGGACAGGGCGGTGAAGCTTTCTTT. Protein product: CASSGQGGEAFF.